This T cell receptor (beta chain) was captured in a study of shared clonotypes between healthy human individuals. The protocol was immunoSEQ multiplex PCR, while the TCRdb copy is restricted to in-frame clones and leaves out a portion. The table has approximately 2.5 million clones, around nine tenths seen once. With 6 bases removed from V and 9 bases from J, the gap between germline ends came to 15 bases. The CDR3 totals 14 residues. CDR1 and CDR2 from the germline V gene are SGHTA and FQGNSA. Source material: naive CD4+ T cells sorted from blood. Documented subset: CD45RA+ positively selected. The sequence came from a man aged 18 to 29 in good health. V usage is TRBV7-2 and J usage is TRBJ1-6, with TRBD1 as a possible D gene (6 bases). CDR3 region: CASSLPTGLSPLHF. CDR3 nucleotide sequence: TGTGCCAGCAGTCTTCCTACAGGGCTTTCACCCCTCCACTTT.